These T cell receptor beta chains were read from a single sample in a study of CD8 T cells in ankylosing spondylitis. Using its own MiXCR run on the 5' RACE reads, TCRdb lists one record per CDR3 protein. This table holds 390,000 or so distinct CDR3 sequences, around 22% found once. Sequenced: blood, either unsorted or a sorted T cell fraction (not recorded which). Receptors were obtained from a male donor with ankylosing spondylitis. The CDR3 runs from the conserved cysteine through the conserved F or W. Each record gives: J gene, V gene, clone size, D gene, CDR3 DNA, CDR3 protein. The D gene is left open where the match is weak. Rows give clone size only sometimes, using once, few, many, or a class for an expanded clone.

TRBJ1-1,TRBV5-1,-,-,TGCGCCACCAGTTTCGGGTTGAACACTGAAGCTTTCTTT,CATSFGLNTEAFF
TRBJ2-1,TRBV18,few,-,TGTGCCAGCTCACCTTCTCTAACTGGTGAGCAGTTCTTC,CASSPSLTGEQFF
TRBJ2-1,TRBV9,-,TRBD2,TGTGCCAGTGGAGCGGGGAACTCCTACAATGAGCAGTTCTTC,CASGAGNSYNEQFF
TRBJ2-7,TRBV6-1,many,TRBD1,TGTGCCAGCAGCCGTACTTCTACCGGGACAGGGGTCGAGCAGTACTTC,CASSRTSTGTGVEQYF
TRBJ2-1,TRBV2,-,-,TGTGCCAGCACACCGACTAGCTCCTACAATGAGCAGTTCTTC,CASTPTSSYNEQFF
TRBJ2-2,TRBV29-1,-,-,TGCAGCGCCGGGCAGGAGCGAGGCGGGGAGCTGTTTTTT,CSAGQERGGELFF
TRBJ2-3,TRBV2,-,TRBD2,TGTGCCAGCACCCAGCACCGAGGACTAGCGGGAGGGCCAGATACGCAGTATTTT,CASTQHRGLAGGPDTQYF
TRBJ2-1,TRBV5-1,-,-,TGCGCCAGCAGCTTGCAGGACGGGAGTGTTGATGAGCAGTTCTTC,CASSLQDGSVDEQFF
TRBJ1-1,TRBV25-1,few,TRBD1,TGTGCCAGCAGTGAAAGGGACAGGGGGGTGACTGAAGCTTTCTTT,CASSERDRGVTEAFF
TRBJ2-1,TRBV6-5,-,TRBD2,TGTGCCAGCAGTTTAGCGGGAGCGGGCTACAATGAGCAGTTCTTC,CASSLAGAGYNEQFF
TRBJ2-2,TRBV2,-,-,TGTGCCAGCAGTGAATATGGGCCCACCGGGGAGCTGTTTTTT,CASSEYGPTGELFF
TRBJ2-7,TRBV12-3/TRBV12-4,many,-,TGTGCCAGCAGTGGCGGGACTACAGGGGGCGAGCAGTACTTC,CASSGGTTGGEQYF
TRBJ1-1,TRBV29-1,-,TRBD1,TGCAGCGTTGGACAGGGTACTGAAGCTTTCTTT,CSVGQGTEAFF
TRBJ2-7,TRBV11-2,-,-,TGTGCCAGCAGCCCCTTCAGTAGGGGCCACGGCGAGCAGTACTTC,CASSPFSRGHGEQYF
TRBJ1-4,TRBV30,-,-,TGTGCCTGGAGGGGGGAAGCGAGGGAAAAACTGTTTTTT,CAWRGEAREKLFF
TRBJ1-2,TRBV7-2,few,-,TGTGCCAGCAGCTTAGGCCCCAGCTATGGCTACACCTTC,CASSLGPSYGYTF
TRBJ1-3,TRBV12-3/TRBV12-4,few,-,TGTGCCAGCAGTTTCAACAGGCCTGGAAACACCATATATTTT,CASSFNRPGNTIYF
TRBJ2-2,TRBV10-3,many,TRBD2,TGTGCCATCAGAGGGACTAGCGGGAGTACCGGGGAGCTGTTTTTT,CAIRGTSGSTGELFF
TRBJ2-7,TRBV2,-,TRBD1,TGTGCCAGCCAGGGGGATACCTACGAGCAGTACTTC,CASQGDTYEQYF
TRBJ2-1,TRBV29-1,few,TRBD2,TGCAGCGTTAGCGGGAGTTCTCGGGAGCAGTTCTTC,CSVSGSSREQFF
TRBJ2-1,TRBV9,-,TRBD2,TGTGCCAGCAGCGTAGCGGGAGGGCCCCCCAATGAGCAGTTCTTC,CASSVAGGPPNEQFF
TRBJ2-1,TRBV2,few,-,TGTGCCAGCAGTGAGTCTAGCGCGGGTAACGGTGAGCAGTTCTTC,CASSESSAGNGEQFF
TRBJ2-1,TRBV19,few,TRBD2,TGTGCCACCGTCGGACTAGCGGGAGGGCCGTACAATGAGCAGTTCTTC,CATVGLAGGPYNEQFF
TRBJ1-5,TRBV2,few,TRBD1,TGTGCCAGCAGCACAGGGGATGTAAGCAATCAGCCCCAGCATTTT,CASSTGDVSNQPQHF
TRBJ2-5,TRBV7-3,-,-,TGTGCCAGCAGCCCACTTCTGGGGCGCTACCAAGAGACCCAGTACTTC,CASSPLLGRYQETQYF
TRBJ1-4,TRBV20-1,few,-,TGCAGTGCTAGTGAGCTGGTAAATGAAAAACTGTTTTTT,CSASELVNEKLFF
TRBJ2-1,TRBV12-3/TRBV12-4,-,TRBD2,TGTGCCAGCAGTAGGGGACTAGCGGGAGGAAAAGAGCAGTTCTTC,CASSRGLAGGKEQFF
TRBJ2-1,TRBV10-1,few,-,TGCGCCAGCAGTGAGTCCACTGACCGATTTTCCTACAATGAGCAGTTCTTC,CASSESTDRFSYNEQFF
TRBJ2-1,TRBV5-1,few,TRBD2,TGCGCCAGCCCCTTTCCGTCTAGCGGGAGGCGACTTGAGCAGTTCTTC,CASPFPSSGRRLEQFF
TRBJ2-1,TRBV9,-,TRBD2,TGTGCCAGCAGCCCTATGGCTAGCGGGTTTGATGAGCAGTTCTTC,CASSPMASGFDEQFF
TRBJ2-5,TRBV28,-,-,TGTGCCAGCAGTTCTCGAGGCGGTCAAGAGACCCAGTACTTC,CASSSRGGQETQYF
TRBJ1-4,TRBV5-1,many,-,TGCGCCAGCAGCTGGGGGTCCGGAATTAATGAAAAACTGTTTTTT,CASSWGSGINEKLFF
TRBJ2-7,TRBV6-2/TRBV6-3,-,-,TGTGCCAGCAGTTACGGCAGATACGAGCAGTACTTC,CASSYGRYEQYF
TRBJ1-1,TRBV7-8,few,-,TGTGCCAGCAGCCCGGGGAAGTGGCAGGCGGTAAAGAACACTGAAGCTTTCTTT,CASSPGKWQAVKNTEAFF
TRBJ1-4,TRBV19,-,-,TGTGCCAGCATTGGAGGAACTAATGAAAAACTGTTTTTT,CASIGGTNEKLFF
TRBJ2-7,TRBV28,-,-,TGTGCCAGCGGACGCCTGAGGGGCCCCTACGAGCAGTACTTC,CASGRLRGPYEQYF
TRBJ2-5,TRBV29-1,few,TRBD2,TGCAGCGCGGGGGGGGGGGCTTCGGAGACCCAGTACTTC,CSAGGGASETQYF
TRBJ2-7,TRBV7-8,-,-,TGTGCCAGCAGCCAACTACTCTTAGAGCAGTACTTC,CASSQLLLEQYF
TRBJ2-5,TRBV4-1,-,TRBD1,TGCGCCAGCAGCCAAGGGACAGGGGGTTGGGAAGAGACCCAGTACTTC,CASSQGTGGWEETQYF
TRBJ2-7,TRBV20-1,few,TRBD2,TGCAGTGCTAGAGGATCTTTAGCGGGATACCTCTACGAGCAGTACTTC,CSARGSLAGYLYEQYF
TRBJ1-2,TRBV7-8,-,-,TGTGCCAGCAGCTTTTCCGGGCTAGCCAACGGTGGCTACACCTTC,CASSFSGLANGGYTF
TRBJ2-3,TRBV18,-,-,TGTGCCAGCTCCCTCGGGACACCTAGCACAGATACGCAGTATTTT,CASSLGTPSTDTQYF
TRBJ1-6,TRBV5-6,-,-,TGTGCCAGCAGCTCCTTCCGGGGGCGTAATTCACCCCTCCACTTT,CASSSFRGRNSPLHF
TRBJ1-5,TRBV6-1,-,-,TGTGCCAGCAGTCCACGCGGGTTCCAGCCCCAGCATTTT,CASSPRGFQPQHF
TRBJ2-5,TRBV5-1,-,-,TGCGCCAGCAGCTTGGGGAGACTCCGAGGAGAGACCCAGTACTTC,CASSLGRLRGETQYF
TRBJ2-4,TRBV20-1,-,-,TGCAGTGCAGACGGGAGAACCAAAAACATTCAGTACTTC,CSADGRTKNIQYF
TRBJ2-1,TRBV6-1,few,TRBD2,TGTGCCAGCAGCAAGACTAGCGGGAGGTTGGATGAGCAGTTCTTC,CASSKTSGRLDEQFF
TRBJ2-6,TRBV7-8,-,-,TGTGCCAGCACCCCTAGGGCAGGGCTATACTCTGGGGCCAACGTCCTGACTTTC,CASTPRAGLYSGANVLTF
TRBJ2-7,TRBV29-1,few,-,TGCAGCGTTGTTGCCCCTTGGCCCACATACGAGCAGTACTTC,CSVVAPWPTYEQYF
TRBJ2-2,TRBV7-2,-,TRBD1,TGTGCCAGCAGCTTGGCAGGGGGCCGAGGCACCGGGGAGCTGTTTTTT,CASSLAGGRGTGELFF
TRBJ1-5,TRBV7-8,few,-,TGTGCCAGCAGCTTAGTTTTGGGGTTCCCAGGACCCCAGCATTTT,CASSLVLGFPGPQHF
TRBJ2-1,TRBV5-1,few,TRBD2,TGCGCCAGCAGCTGCGTGACTAGCGGGACCTACAATGAGCAGTTCTTC,CASSCVTSGTYNEQFF
TRBJ2-4,TRBV5-1,few,-,TGCGCCAGCAGCCAGCGTCAGGGGAGAGAGGGCAAAAACATTCAGTACTTC,CASSQRQGREGKNIQYF
TRBJ2-5,TRBV28,few,TRBD2,TGTGCCAGCAGTTTCCCTGGGTGGCGACTAGCGGGGTACCAAGAGACCCAGTACTTC,CASSFPGWRLAGYQETQYF
TRBJ2-3,TRBV29-1,-,TRBD2,TGCAGCGTTGAGCGACTAGGAGCGGGAGGAACAGATACGCAGTATTTT,CSVERLGAGGTDTQYF